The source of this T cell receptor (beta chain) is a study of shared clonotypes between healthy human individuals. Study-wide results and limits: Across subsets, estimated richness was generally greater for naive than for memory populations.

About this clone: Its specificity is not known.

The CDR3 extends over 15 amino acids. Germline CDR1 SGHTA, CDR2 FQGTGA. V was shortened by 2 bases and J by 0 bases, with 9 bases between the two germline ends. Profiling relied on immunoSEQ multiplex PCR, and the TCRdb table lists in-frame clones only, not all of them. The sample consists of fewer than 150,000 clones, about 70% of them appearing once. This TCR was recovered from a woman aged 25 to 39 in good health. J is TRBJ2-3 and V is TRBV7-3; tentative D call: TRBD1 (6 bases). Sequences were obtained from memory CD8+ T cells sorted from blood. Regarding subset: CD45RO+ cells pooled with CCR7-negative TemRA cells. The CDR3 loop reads CASSLYRVSTDTQYF. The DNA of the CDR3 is TGTGCCAGCAGCTTATACAGGGTTAGCACAGATACGCAGTATTTT.